These T cell receptor beta chains were read from a single sample in a study of PD-1 blockade in classical Hodgkin lymphoma. Profiling relied on immunoSEQ multiplex PCR, and the TCRdb table lists in-frame clones only, not all of them. The sample consists of fewer than 90,000 clones, around 93% of them appearing once. Here the sequenced sample was peripheral blood mononuclear cells (PBMCs), taken at baseline. The source is a human donor with classical Hodgkin lymphoma. Each CDR3 is given with its conserved first and last residue. The D gene is left open where the match is weak. Size values are once, few and many counts, or a class for expanded clones, and some rows have none.

j_call d_call v_call clone_size cdr3_nt cdr3_aa
TRBJ2-4 . TRBV27 . TGTGCCAGCAGTTTTGCAGGTCTAGCCAAAAACATTCAGTACTTC CASSFAGLAKNIQYF
TRBJ2-1 . TRBV19 . TGTGCCAGTAGTGGGGGTGTGCGGTCGGGTCACAATGAGCAGTTCTTC CASSGGVRSGHNEQFF
TRBJ1-5 . TRBV2 . TGTGCCAGCAGGACCGGCGGGCCCCAGCATTTT CASRTGGPQHF
TRBJ2-1 . TRBV27 . TGTGCCAGCACCAGAAACAGGGGAGGGTGGACGTACAATGAGCAGTTCTTC CASTRNRGGWTYNEQFF
TRBJ1-2 . TRBV2 few TGTGCCAGCAGTGAAGGAGTGGGCGGCTACACCTTC CASSEGVGGYTF
TRBJ2-5 . TRBV11-1 . TGTGCCAGCAGCTTTAGGGTGGAAGGAGGGACCCAGTACTTC CASSFRVEGGTQYF
TRBJ1-4 TRBD1 TRBV7-8 . TGTGCCAGCAGCTTAGGGGCAGGGGGTGAAAAACTGTTTTTT CASSLGAGGEKLFF
TRBJ1-1 . TRBV19 . TGTGCCAGTAGTATTTCCATGAACACTGAAGCTTTCTTT CASSISMNTEAFF
TRBJ2-3 . TRBV2 . TGTGCCAGCAGTGAACGGAGCACAGATACGCAGTATTTT CASSERSTDTQYF
TRBJ1-1 TRBD1 TRBV10-3 . TGTGCCATCAGTGGCGGGACAGGGGTGAACACTGAAGCTTTCTTT CAISGGTGVNTEAFF
TRBJ2-1 . TRBV5-1 . TGCGCCAGCAGCTTGGGTAATACTAGGTCCTACAATGAGCAGTTCTTC CASSLGNTRSYNEQFF
TRBJ2-3 TRBD2 TRBV7-2 . TGTGCCAGCAGCTTGAGGTCCCTAGCGGGAGCTTTGGCAGATACGCAGTATTTT CASSLRSLAGALADTQYF
TRBJ2-1 . TRBV30 . TGTGCCTGGAGTCCCCAAGTCGGCGGGCTCAATGAGCAGTTCTTC CAWSPQVGGLNEQFF
TRBJ1-1 . TRBV19 . TGTGCCAGTAGTATCACCACAGGGAACACTGAAGCTTTCTTT CASSITTGNTEAFF
TRBJ2-1 TRBD2 TRBV7-6 . TGTGCCAGCAGCTTAGCGGGGACTAGCGGGAGCAATGAGCAGTTCTTC CASSLAGTSGSNEQFF
TRBJ2-5 TRBD1 TRBV5-1 . TGCGCCAGCAGCTTGGAAACGGGACAGGGGGTAACCCAGTACTTC CASSLETGQGVTQYF
TRBJ2-1 TRBD2 TRBV6-5 . TGTGCCAGCAGGCCGGGACTAGCGAACAATGAGCAGTTCTTC CASRPGLANNEQFF
TRBJ1-1 TRBD1 TRBV2 . TGTGCCAGCAGTGAGCCGACAGGGGGCGACTTGAACACTGAAGCTTTCTTT CASSEPTGGDLNTEAFF
TRBJ2-3 TRBD2 TRBV4-3 . TGCGCCAGCAGCCCTAAAGCGGGAGGGGGCACAGATACGCAGTATTTT CASSPKAGGGTDTQYF
TRBJ2-1 TRBD1 TRBV7-9 . TGTGCCAGCAGCGAGGACAGGGACCTTCTTATGGACAATGAGCAGTTCTTC CASSEDRDLLMDNEQFF
TRBJ1-1 . TRBV20-1 . TGCAGTGCTAGTATGGGTTCTTATACTTTCTTT CSASMGSYTFF
TRBJ2-3 . TRBV7-2 . TGTGCCAGCAGCTTTCTCGGGGGCGGCACAGATACGCAGTATTTT CASSFLGGGTDTQYF
TRBJ2-1 TRBD1 TRBV11-3 . TGTGCCAGCAGCTTAGGGGGACAGGGGAATGAGCAGTTCTTC CASSLGGQGNEQFF
TRBJ1-4 . TRBV5-4 once TGTGCCAGCAATAGGGACACAAAGCGCCGAAATGAAAAACTGTTTTTT CASNRDTKRRNEKLFF
TRBJ1-1 . TRBV10-3 . TGTGCCATCAGTGAGTCAGGGGGGCCTGAAGCTTTCTTT CAISESGGPEAFF
TRBJ2-7 TRBD1 TRBV6-6 . TGTGCCAGCAACAGGGGGCCCGCCTCCTACGAGCAGTACTTC CASNRGPASYEQYF
TRBJ2-5 . TRBV5-6 . TGTGCCAGCAGCTTGCGGGCAGAAGAGACCCAGTACTTC CASSLRAEETQYF
TRBJ2-2 . TRBV18 . TGTGCCAGCTCACCAAAAACGGGGGCGAACACCGGGGAGCTGTTTTTT CASSPKTGANTGELFF
TRBJ1-1 . TRBV6-5 . TGTGCCAGCAGAAGGTCCGGAGAGAACACTGAAGCTTTCTTT CASRRSGENTEAFF
TRBJ1-5 . TRBV7-8 . TGTGCCAGCAGCTTAGACAGGGCGGGTAGCAATCAGCCCCAGCATTTT CASSLDRAGSNQPQHF
TRBJ1-2 . TRBV9 . TGTGCCAGCAGCGCCCCAAGGGTAGGTTCCTACTATGGCTACACCTTC CASSAPRVGSYYGYTF